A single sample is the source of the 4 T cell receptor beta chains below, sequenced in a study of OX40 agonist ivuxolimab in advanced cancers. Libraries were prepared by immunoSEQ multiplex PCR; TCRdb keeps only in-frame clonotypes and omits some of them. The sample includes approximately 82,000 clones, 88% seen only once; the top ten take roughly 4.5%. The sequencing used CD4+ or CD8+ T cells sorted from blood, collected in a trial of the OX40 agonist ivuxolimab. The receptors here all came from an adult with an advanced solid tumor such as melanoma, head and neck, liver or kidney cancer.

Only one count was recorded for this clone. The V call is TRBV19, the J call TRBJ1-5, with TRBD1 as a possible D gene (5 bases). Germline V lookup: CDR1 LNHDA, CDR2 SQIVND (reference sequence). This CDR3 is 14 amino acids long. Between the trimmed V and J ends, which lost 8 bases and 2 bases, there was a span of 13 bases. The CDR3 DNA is TGTGCCAGTTCGACAGCCGGGGGCAATCAGCCCCAGCATTTT. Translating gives CASSTAGGNQPQHF.

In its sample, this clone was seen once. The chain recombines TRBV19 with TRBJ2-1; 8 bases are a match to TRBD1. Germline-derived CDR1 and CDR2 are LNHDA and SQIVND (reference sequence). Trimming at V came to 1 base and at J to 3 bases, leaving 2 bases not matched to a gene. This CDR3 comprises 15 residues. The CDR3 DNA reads TGTGCCAGTAGTATAGGAACAGGGGGCTACAATGAGCAGTTCTTC. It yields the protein CASSIGTGGYNEQFF.

CDR3 sequence reads: CAWSDGMDNGNTIYF. In DNA, the CDR3 is TGTGCCTGGAGTGACGGGATGGACAATGGAAACACCATATATTTT. The V and J genes are TRBV30 and TRBJ1-3; perhaps TRBD1 as D (5 bases). In germline, CDR1 is GTSNPN, CDR2 SVGIG (reference sequence). The CDR3 runs 15 residues. The V end was cut by 1 base, the J end by 3 bases, with 13 bases between.

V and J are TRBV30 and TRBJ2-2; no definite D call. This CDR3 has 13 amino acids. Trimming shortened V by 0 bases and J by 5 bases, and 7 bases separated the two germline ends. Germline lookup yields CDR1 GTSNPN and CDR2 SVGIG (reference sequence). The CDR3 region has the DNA TGTGCCTGGAGTGTAAGTCCGACCGGGGAGCTGTTTTTT. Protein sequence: CAWSVSPTGELFF.